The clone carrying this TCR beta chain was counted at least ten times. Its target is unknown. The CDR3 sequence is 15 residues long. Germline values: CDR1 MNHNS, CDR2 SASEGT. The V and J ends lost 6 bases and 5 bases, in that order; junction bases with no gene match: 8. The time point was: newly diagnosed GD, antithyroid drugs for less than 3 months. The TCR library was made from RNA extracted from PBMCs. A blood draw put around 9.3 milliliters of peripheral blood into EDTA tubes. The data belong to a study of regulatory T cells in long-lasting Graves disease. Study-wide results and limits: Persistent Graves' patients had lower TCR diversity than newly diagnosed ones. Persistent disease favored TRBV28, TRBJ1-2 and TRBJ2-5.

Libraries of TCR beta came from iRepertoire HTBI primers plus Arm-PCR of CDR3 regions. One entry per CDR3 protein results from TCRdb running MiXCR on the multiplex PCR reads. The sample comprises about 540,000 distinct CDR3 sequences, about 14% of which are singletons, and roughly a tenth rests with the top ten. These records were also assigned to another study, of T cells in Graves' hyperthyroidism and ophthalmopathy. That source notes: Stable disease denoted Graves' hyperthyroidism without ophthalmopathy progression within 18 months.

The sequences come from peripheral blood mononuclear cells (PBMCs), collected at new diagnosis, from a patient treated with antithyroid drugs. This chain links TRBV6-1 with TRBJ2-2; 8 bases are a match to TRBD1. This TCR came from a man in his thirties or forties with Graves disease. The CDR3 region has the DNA TGTGCCAGCAGGGTCGGACAGGGCGGGACCGGGGAGCTGTTTTTT. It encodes CASRVGQGGTGELFF.